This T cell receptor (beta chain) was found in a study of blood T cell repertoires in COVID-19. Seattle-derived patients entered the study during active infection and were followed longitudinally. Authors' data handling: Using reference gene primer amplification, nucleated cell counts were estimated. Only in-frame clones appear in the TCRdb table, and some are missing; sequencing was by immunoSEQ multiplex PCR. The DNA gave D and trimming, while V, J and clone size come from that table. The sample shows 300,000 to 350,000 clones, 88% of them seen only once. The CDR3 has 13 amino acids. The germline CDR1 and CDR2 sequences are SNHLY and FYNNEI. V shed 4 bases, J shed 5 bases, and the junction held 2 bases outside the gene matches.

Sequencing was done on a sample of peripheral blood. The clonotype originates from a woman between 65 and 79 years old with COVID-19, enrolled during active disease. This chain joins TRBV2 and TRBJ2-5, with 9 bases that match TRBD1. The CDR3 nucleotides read TGTGCCAGCAGTGGGGACAGGGTCGAGACCCAGTACTTC. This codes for CASSGDRVETQYF.